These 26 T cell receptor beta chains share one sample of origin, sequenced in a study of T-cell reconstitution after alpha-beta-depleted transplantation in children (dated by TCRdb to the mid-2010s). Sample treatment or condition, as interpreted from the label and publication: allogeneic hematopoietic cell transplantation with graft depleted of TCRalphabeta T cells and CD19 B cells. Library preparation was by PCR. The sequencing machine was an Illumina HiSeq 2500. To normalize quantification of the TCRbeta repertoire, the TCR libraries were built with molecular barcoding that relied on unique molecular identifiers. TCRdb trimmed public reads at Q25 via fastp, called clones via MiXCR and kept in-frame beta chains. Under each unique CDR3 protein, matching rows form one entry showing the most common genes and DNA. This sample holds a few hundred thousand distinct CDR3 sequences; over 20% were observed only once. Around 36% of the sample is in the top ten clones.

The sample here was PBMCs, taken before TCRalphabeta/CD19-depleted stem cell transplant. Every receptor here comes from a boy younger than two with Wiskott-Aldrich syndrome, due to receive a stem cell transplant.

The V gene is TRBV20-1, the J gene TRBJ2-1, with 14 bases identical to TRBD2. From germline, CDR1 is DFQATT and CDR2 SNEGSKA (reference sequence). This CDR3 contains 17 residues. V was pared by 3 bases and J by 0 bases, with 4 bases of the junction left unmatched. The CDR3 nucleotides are TGCAGTGCTAGTGAGGGGACTAGCGGGGGCTCCTACAATGAGCAGTTCTTC. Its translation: CSASEGTSGGSYNEQFF.

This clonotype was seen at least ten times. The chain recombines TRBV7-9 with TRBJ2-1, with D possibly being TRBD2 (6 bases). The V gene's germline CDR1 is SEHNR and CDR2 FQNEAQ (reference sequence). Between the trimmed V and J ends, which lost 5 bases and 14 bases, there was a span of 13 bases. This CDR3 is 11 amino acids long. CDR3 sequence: CASSLRDSEFF. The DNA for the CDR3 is TGTGCCAGCAGCCTCCGGGACTCGGAGTTCTTC.

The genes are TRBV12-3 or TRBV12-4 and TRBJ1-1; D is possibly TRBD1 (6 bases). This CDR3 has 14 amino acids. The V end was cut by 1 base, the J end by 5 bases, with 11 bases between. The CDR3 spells CASSLGGGPTEAFF. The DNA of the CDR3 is TGTGCCAGCAGTTTAGGGGGGGGGCCGACTGAAGCTTTCTTT.

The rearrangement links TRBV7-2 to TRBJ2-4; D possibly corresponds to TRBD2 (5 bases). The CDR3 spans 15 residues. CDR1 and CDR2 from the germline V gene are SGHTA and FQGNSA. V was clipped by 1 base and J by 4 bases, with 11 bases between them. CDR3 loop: CASSLDEGRKNIQYF. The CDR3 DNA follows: TGTGCCAGCAGCTTAGACGAGGGCAGAAAAAACATTCAGTACTTC.

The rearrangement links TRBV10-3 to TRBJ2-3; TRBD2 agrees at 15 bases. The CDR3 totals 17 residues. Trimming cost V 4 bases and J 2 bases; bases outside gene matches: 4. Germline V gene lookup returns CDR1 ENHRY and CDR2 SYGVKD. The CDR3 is CAISGTSGRANTDTQYF. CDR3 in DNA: TGTGCCATCAGTGGGACTAGCGGGAGGGCGAACACAGATACGCAGTATTTT.

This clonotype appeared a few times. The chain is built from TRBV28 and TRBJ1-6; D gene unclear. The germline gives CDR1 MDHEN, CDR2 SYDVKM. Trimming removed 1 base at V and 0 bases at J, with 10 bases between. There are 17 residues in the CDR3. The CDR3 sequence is CASSLYRPSSYNSPLHF. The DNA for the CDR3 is TGTGCCAGCAGTTTATATCGACCTAGCTCCTATAATTCACCCCTCCACTTT. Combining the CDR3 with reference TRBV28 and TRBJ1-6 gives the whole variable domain DVKVTQSSRYLVKRTGEKVFLECVQDMDHENMFWYRQDPGLGLRLIYFSYDVKMKEKGDIPEGYSVSREKKERFSLILESASTNQTSMYLCASSLYRPSSYNSPLHFGNGTRLTVT.

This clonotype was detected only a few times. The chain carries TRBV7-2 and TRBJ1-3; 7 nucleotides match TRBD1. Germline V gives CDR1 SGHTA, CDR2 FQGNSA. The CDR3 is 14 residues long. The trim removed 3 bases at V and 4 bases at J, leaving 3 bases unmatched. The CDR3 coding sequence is TGTGCCAGCAGCTTTGGGACAGTCGGAAACACCATATATTTT. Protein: CASSFGTVGNTIYF.

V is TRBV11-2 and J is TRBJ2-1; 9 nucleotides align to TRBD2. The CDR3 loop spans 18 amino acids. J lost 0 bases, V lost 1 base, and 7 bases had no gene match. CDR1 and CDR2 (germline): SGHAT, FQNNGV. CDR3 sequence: CASSLGGAGGPSYNEQFF. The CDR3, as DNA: TGTGCCAGCAGCTTAGGTGGGGCGGGAGGGCCCTCCTACAATGAGCAGTTCTTC.

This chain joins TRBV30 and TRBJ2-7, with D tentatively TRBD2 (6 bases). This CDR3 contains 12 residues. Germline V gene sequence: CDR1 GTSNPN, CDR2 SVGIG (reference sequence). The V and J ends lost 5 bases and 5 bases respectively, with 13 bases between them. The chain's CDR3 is CAWDVAGHEQYF. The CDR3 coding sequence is TGTGCCTGGGATGTTGCGGGGCACGAGCAGTACTTC.

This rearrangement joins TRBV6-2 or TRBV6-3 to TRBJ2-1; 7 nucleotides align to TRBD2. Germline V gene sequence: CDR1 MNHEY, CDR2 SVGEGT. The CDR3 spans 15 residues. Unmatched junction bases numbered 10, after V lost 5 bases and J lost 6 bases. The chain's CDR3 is CASSRLTGGGNEQFF. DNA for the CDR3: TGTGCCAGCAGTCGCCTCACGGGAGGTGGCAATGAGCAGTTCTTC.

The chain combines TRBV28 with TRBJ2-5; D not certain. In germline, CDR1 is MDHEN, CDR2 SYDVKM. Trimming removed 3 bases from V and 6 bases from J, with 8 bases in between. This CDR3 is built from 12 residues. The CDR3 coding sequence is TGTGCCAGCAGTTTCTTAGGAAAGACCCAGTACTTC. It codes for CASSFLGKTQYF.

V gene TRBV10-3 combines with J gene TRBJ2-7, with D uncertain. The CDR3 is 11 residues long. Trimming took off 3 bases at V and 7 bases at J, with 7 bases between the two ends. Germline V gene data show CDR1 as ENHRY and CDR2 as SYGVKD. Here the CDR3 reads CAISDGLEQYF. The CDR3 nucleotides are TGTGCCATCAGTGACGGCCTGGAGCAGTACTTC.

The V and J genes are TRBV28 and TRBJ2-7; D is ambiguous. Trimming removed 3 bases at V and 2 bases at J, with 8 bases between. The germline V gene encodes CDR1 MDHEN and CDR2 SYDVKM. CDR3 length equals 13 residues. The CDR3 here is CASSLWDAYEQYF. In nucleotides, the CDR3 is TGTGCCAGCAGTTTGTGGGATGCCTACGAGCAGTACTTC.

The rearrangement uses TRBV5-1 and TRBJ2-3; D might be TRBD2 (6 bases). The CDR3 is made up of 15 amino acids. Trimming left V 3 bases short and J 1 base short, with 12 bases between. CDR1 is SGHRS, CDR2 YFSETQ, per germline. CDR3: CASSSREIGTDTQYF. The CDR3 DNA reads TGCGCCAGCAGCTCCCGGGAGATTGGCACAGATACGCAGTATTTT.

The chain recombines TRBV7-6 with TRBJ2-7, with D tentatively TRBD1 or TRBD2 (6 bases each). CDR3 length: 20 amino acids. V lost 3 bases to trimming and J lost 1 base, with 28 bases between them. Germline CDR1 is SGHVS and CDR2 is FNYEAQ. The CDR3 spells CASSLRWKGDLKGLSYEQYF. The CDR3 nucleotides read TGTGCCAGCAGCTTGAGATGGAAGGGGGACTTAAAGGGCCTATCCTACGAGCAGTACTTC. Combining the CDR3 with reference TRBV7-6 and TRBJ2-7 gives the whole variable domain GAGVSQSPRYKVTKRGQDVALRCDPISGHVSLYWYRQALGQGPEFLTYFNYEAQQDKSGLPNDRFSAERPEGSISTLTIQRTEQRDSAMYRCASSLRWKGDLKGLSYEQYFGPGTRLTVT.

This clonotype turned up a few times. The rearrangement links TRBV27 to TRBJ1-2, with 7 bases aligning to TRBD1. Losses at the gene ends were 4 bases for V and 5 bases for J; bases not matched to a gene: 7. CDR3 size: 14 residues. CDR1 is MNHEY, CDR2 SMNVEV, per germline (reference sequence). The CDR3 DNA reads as TGTGCCAGCAGTTCAGACAGGGATGGGTATGGCTACACCTTC. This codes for CASSSDRDGYGYTF.

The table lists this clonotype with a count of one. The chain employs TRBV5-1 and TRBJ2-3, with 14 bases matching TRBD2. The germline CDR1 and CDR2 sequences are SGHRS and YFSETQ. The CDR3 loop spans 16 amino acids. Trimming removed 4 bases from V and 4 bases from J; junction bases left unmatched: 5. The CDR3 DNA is TGCGCCAGCAGCCAGGGACTAGCGGGAGTAGCAGATACGCAGTATTTT. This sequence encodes CASSQGLAGVADTQYF.

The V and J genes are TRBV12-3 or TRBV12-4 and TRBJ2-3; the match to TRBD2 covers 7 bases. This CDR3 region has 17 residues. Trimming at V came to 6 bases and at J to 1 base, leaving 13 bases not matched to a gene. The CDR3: CASRSGTTFAGTDTQYF. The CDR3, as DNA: TGTGCCAGCAGATCCGGGACTACCTTTGCTGGCACAGATACGCAGTATTTT.

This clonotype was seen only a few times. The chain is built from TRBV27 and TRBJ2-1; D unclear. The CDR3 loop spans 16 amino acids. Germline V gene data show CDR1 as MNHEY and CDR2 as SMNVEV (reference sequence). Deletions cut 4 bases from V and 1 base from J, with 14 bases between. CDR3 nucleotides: TGTGCCAGCAGTTACCGGGTAGGAGTTTCCTACAATGAGCAGTTCTTC. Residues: CASSYRVGVSYNEQFF.

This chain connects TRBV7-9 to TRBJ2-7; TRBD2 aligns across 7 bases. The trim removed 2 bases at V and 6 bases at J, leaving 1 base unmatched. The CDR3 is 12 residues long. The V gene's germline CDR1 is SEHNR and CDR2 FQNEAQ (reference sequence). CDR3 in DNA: TGTGCCAGCAGCTTACGGGGGGTCGAGCAGTACTTC. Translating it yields CASSLRGVEQYF. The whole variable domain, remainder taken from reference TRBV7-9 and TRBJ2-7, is DTGVSQNPRHKITKRGQNVTFRCDPISEHNRLYWYRQTLGQGPEFLTYFQNEAQLEKSRLLSDRFSAERPKGSFSTLEIQRTEQGDSAMYLCASSLRGVEQYFGPGTRLTVT.

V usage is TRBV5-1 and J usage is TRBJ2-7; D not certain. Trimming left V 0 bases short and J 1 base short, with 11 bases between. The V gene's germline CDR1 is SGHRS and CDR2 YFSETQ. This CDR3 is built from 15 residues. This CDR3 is CASSLGAAISYEQYF. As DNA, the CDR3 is TGCGCCAGCAGCTTGGGGGCAGCGATTTCCTACGAGCAGTACTTC.

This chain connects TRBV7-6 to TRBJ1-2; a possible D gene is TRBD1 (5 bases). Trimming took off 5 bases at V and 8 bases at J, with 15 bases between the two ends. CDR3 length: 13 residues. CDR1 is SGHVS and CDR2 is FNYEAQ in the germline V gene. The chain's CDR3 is CASSRDSVGGYTF. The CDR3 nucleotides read TGTGCCAGCAGCCGCGACAGCGTAGGGGGCTACACCTTC. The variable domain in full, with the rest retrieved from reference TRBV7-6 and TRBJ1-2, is GAGVSQSPRYKVTKRGQDVALRCDPISGHVSLYWYRQALGQGPEFLTYFNYEAQQDKSGLPNDRFSAERPEGSISTLTIQRTEQRDSAMYRCASSRDSVGGYTFGSGTRLTVV.

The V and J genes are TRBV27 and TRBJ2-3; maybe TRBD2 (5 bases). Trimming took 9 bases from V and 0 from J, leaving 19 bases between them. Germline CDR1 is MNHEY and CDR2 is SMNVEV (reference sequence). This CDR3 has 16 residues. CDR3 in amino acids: CASAGLGETSTDTQYF. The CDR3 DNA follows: TGTGCCAGTGCCGGACTGGGCGAGACTAGCACAGATACGCAGTATTTT.

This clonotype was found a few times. In DNA, the CDR3 is TGTGCCAGCAGCTTGAATCAGGAATATGGCTACACCTTC. This translates into CASSLNQEYGYTF. The chain joins TRBV5-6 to TRBJ1-2; D ambiguous. Per germline, CDR1 SGHDT and CDR2 YYEEEE. CDR3 length equals 13 residues. The V end lost 1 base, the J end lost 5 bases, and 9 bases lay between the germline ends. Supplemented by reference TRBV5-6 and TRBJ1-2, the full variable domain reads DAGVTQSPTHLIKTRGQQVTLRCSPKSGHDTVSWYQQALGQGPQFIFQYYEEEERQRGNFPDRFSGHQFPNYSSELNVNALLLGDSALYLCASSLNQEYGYTFGSGTRLTVV.

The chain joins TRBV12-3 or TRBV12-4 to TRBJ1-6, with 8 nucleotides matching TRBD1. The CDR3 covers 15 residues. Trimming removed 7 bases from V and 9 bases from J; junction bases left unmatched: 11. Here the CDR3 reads CASTLAGQGPSPLHF. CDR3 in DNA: TGTGCCAGCACCTTGGCCGGACAGGGCCCTTCACCCCTCCACTTT.

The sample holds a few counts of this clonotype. CDR3 bases: TGTGCCATCAGTGTATCTAGCGGGAGAGGGAATGAGCAGTTCTTC. Protein: CAISVSSGRGNEQFF. The rearrangement uses TRBV10-3 and TRBJ2-1; TRBD2 aligns across 10 bases. This CDR3 is 15 amino acids long. Germline V lookup: CDR1 ENHRY, CDR2 SYGVKD. Trimming took 4 bases from V and 7 from J; bases not matched to a gene: 7.